Below are 8 T cell receptor beta chains sequenced from a single sample in a study of response to subunit inactivated influenza vaccine. TCRdb recomputed calls from the RT-PCR reads with MiXCR, one row per CDR3 protein. The sample yields approximately 230,000 distinct CDR3 sequences, 12% seen once. Sequenced material: non-naive T cells sorted from PBMCs, taken less than 15 days before vaccination. These receptors were taken from a man between 50 and 59 years old who received an inactivated influenza vaccine.

This clonotype appeared a few times. The chain carries TRBV29-1 and TRBJ2-3, with 9 bases matching TRBD2. The CDR3 covers 13 residues. V dropped 5 bases and J dropped 2; count of bases not matched to a gene: 2. The germline CDR1 and CDR2 sequences are SQVTM and ANQGSEA. The CDR3 here is CSVSGGTTDTQYF. CDR3 coding DNA: TGCAGCGTTAGCGGGGGGACCACAGATACGCAGTATTTT.

For the CDR3, the DNA is TGTGCCAGCAGCGTAGCTGTGGGGGGTGCGCAGTATTTT. Amino acids: CASSVAVGGAQYF. The chain joins TRBV9 to TRBJ2-3, with D possibly TRBD2 on 6 matching bases. Per germline, CDR1 SGDLS and CDR2 YYNGEE. The CDR3 covers 13 residues. Deletions cut 0 bases from V and 10 bases from J, with 12 bases between.

This sequence joins TRBV15 and TRBJ1-2, with D possibly matching TRBD1 (6 bases). Per germline, CDR1 LNHNV and CDR2 YYDKDF (reference sequence). Trimming took off 0 bases at V and 5 bases at J, with 13 bases between the two ends. The CDR3 has 15 residues. As DNA, the CDR3 is TGTGCCACCAGCAGAGACTACAGGGAGCTGTATGGCTACACCTTC. It codes for CATSRDYRELYGYTF.

This clonotype was observed a few times. The chain employs TRBV9 and TRBJ2-5; 12 nucleotides agree with TRBD2. This CDR3 contains 21 residues. Germline CDR1 reads SGDLS; CDR2 reads YYNGEE. The ends lost 0 bases at V and 1 base at J; junction bases unmatched: 16. CDR3 DNA sequence: TGTGCCAGCAGCGTAGCTAGCGGGGGGGCTCCTAGCCCAACCCCCCAAGAGACCCAGTACTTC. Residues: CASSVASGGAPSPTPQETQYF. Full variable domain (outside the CDR3, taken from reference TRBV9 and TRBJ2-5): DSGVTQTPKHLITATGQRVTLRCSPRSGDLSVYWYQQSLDQGLQFLIQYYNGEERAKGNILERFSAQQFPDLHSELNLSSLELGDSALYFCASSVASGGAPSPTPQETQYFGPGTRLLVL.

This clonotype was seen a handful of times. The rearrangement links TRBV2 to TRBJ2-6, with D perhaps being TRBD1 or TRBD2 (5 bases each). This CDR3 contains 15 residues. Germline V gene data show CDR1 as SNHLY and CDR2 as FYNNEI. With 5 bases removed from V and 3 bases from J, the gap between germline ends came to 11 bases. CDR3 sequence reads: CASSPSGLGANVLTF. The CDR3 region has the DNA TGTGCCAGCAGTCCGTCGGGGCTTGGGGCCAACGTCCTGACTTTC.

The chain recombines TRBV10-2 with TRBJ2-5; D gene uncertain. V shed 6 bases and J shed 7 bases, with 24 bases lying between them. The CDR3 runs 16 residues. From germline, CDR1 is WSHSY and CDR2 SAAADI. The CDR3 DNA sequence: TGCGCCAGCAGACATCCCGGACGTAGGCTAGGTCGGACCCAGTACTTC. This encodes CASRHPGRRLGRTQYF.

This clonotype was observed a handful of times. This chain joins TRBV12-3 or TRBV12-4 and TRBJ2-7; no clear D gene. CDR3 length: 13 residues. V was cut by 5 bases and J by 6 bases, with 14 bases left in between. In DNA, the CDR3 is TGTGCCAGCAGTCCCGGTGCAGGCAGCGAGCAGTACTTC. This gives the protein CASSPGAGSEQYF.

This clonotype was seen repeatedly, ten times or more. CDR3 residues: CSAEGAAETQYF. CDR3 sequence (DNA): TGCAGTGCCGAGGGGGCCGCTGAGACCCAGTACTTC. The chain employs TRBV20-1 and TRBJ2-5, with 7 nucleotides matching TRBD1. The CDR3 totals 12 residues. Germline-derived CDR1 and CDR2 are DFQATT and SNEGSKA (reference sequence). The trim removed 6 bases at V and 5 bases at J, leaving 6 bases unmatched.